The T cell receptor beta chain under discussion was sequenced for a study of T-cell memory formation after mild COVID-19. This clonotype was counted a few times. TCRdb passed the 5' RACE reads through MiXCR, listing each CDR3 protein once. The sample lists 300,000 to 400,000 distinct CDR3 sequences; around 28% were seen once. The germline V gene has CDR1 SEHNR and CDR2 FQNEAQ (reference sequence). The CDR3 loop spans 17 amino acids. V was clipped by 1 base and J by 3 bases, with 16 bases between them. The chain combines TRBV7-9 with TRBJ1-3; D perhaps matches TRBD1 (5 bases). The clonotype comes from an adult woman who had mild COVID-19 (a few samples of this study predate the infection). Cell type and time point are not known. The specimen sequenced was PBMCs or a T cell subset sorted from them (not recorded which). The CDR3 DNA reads TGTGCCAGCAGCTTAGGTGGACACGGGGGAGGTGGAAACACCATATATTTT. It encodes CASSLGGHGGGGNTIYF.